The 29 T cell receptor beta chains below come from one sample, sequenced in a study of T cell repertoires in ileal Crohn's disease. The method was immunoSEQ multiplex PCR; TCRdb's version includes in-frame clones alone and lacks a portion of them. The sample has roughly 13,000 clones; 60% to 80% are singletons. The sequenced material came from ileal tissue. All receptors derive from an adult with Crohn's disease.

This sequence joins TRBV5-4 and TRBJ2-1; tentative D call: TRBD2 (7 bases). This CDR3 contains 15 residues. Trimming took off 0 bases at V and 8 bases at J, with 15 bases between the two ends. Germline CDR1 reads SGHNT; CDR2 reads YYREEE (reference sequence). CDR3 loop: CASSLGRGARDEQFF. CDR3 bases: TGTGCCAGCAGCTTGGGACGGGGGGCCAGGGATGAGCAGTTCTTC.

V is TRBV5-6 and J is TRBJ1-1, with TRBD1 matching 7 bases. Trimming at V came to 0 bases and at J to 5 bases, leaving 4 bases not matched to a gene. Germline CDR1 and CDR2: SGHDT and YYEEEE. The length of the CDR3 is 14 residues. Here the CDR3 reads CASSLVQGRTEAFF. The CDR3 DNA reads TGTGCCAGCAGCTTGGTACAGGGGAGGACTGAAGCTTTCTTT. Complete variable domain (other parts from reference TRBV5-6 and TRBJ1-1): DAGVTQSPTHLIKTRGQQVTLRCSPKSGHDTVSWYQQALGQGPQFIFQYYEEEERQRGNFPDRFSGHQFPNYSSELNVNALLLGDSALYLCASSLVQGRTEAFFGQGTRLTVV.

This chain connects TRBV18 to TRBJ1-2, with D maybe TRBD1 (6 bases). The germline V gene encodes CDR1 KGHSH and CDR2 LQKENI. V lost 6 bases and J lost 4, with 15 bases in between. CDR3 size: 14 residues. In nucleotides, the CDR3 is TGTGCCAGCTCGTCACAGGGCGAGGGCTATGGCTACACCTTC. Translated, it gives CASSSQGEGYGYTF.

For the CDR3, the DNA is TGCGCCAGCAGCTCCCATGGGGAGGACTATGGCTACACCTTC. As protein: CASSSHGEDYGYTF. This chain links TRBV5-1 with TRBJ1-2; D remains ambiguous. V lost 3 bases, J lost 3 bases, and 12 bases lay in between. Germline lookup yields CDR1 SGHRS and CDR2 YFSETQ. This CDR3 has 14 amino acids. The whole variable domain, remainder taken from reference TRBV5-1 and TRBJ1-2, is KAGVTQTPRYLIKTRGQQVTLSCSPISGHRSVSWYQQTPGQGLQFLFEYFSETQRNKGNFPGRFSGRQFSNSRSEMNVSTLELGDSALYLCASSSHGEDYGYTFGSGTRLTVV.

The chain employs TRBV30 and TRBJ2-3; 7 nucleotides match TRBD2. V lost 5 bases, J lost 2 bases, and 10 bases stayed unmatched. CDR1 GTSNPN and CDR2 SVGIG come from the germline V gene (reference sequence). The CDR3 covers 15 residues. CDR3 DNA: TGTGCCTGGCTCCCCCGGGAGGAGATCACAGATACGCAGTATTTT. This gives the protein CAWLPREEITDTQYF.

The chain is built from TRBV29-1 and TRBJ1-2; tentative D call: TRBD1 (6 bases). The CDR3 totals 13 residues. Germline loops: CDR1 SQVTM, CDR2 ANQGSEA. V lost 8 bases, J lost 5 bases, and 18 bases lay in between. CDR3: CSLREGGVYGYTF. The CDR3, as DNA: TGCAGCCTCAGGGAAGGGGGTGTATATGGCTACACCTTC.

The rearrangement joins TRBV18 to TRBJ2-3; no clear D. The CDR3 is 14 residues long. Germline-derived CDR1 and CDR2 are KGHSH and LQKENI. V lost 1 base and J 0 bases, leaving 5 bases between the germline ends. The CDR3 protein is CASSPRGSTDTQYF. Here the CDR3 DNA reads TGTGCCAGCTCACCACGTGGCAGCACAGATACGCAGTATTTT. Full variable domain (missing parts from reference TRBV18 and TRBJ2-3): NAGVMQNPRHLVRRRGQEARLRCSPMKGHSHVYWYRQLPEEGLKFMVYLQKENIIDESGMPKERFSAEFPKEGPSILRIQQVVRGDSAAYFCASSPRGSTDTQYFGPGTRLTVL.

A word on this clone: At one of its ends the junction is not consistent with the germline gene, which may arise from a read error. J is TRBJ1-2 and V is TRBV5-1, with D maybe TRBD1 (5 bases). Germline-derived CDR1 and CDR2 are SGHRS and YFSETQ. The CDR3 runs to 14 residues. CDR3 DNA: TGCGTCAGCAGCTCGGGGGGACTTTCCAATGGCTACACCTTC. Protein sequence: CVSSSGGLSNGYTF. Full variable domain (missing parts from reference TRBV5-1 and TRBJ1-2): KAGVTQTPRYLIKTRGQQVTLSCSPISGHRSVSWYQQTPGQGLQFLFEYFSETQRNKGNFPGRFSGRQFSNSRSEMNVSTLELGDSALYLCVSSSGGLSNGYTFGSGTRLTVV.

The V call is TRBV4-1, the J call TRBJ2-2, with D possibly matching TRBD1 (7 bases). CDR3 length: 19 residues. Germline loops: CDR1 MGHRA, CDR2 YSYEKL. The V gene lost 0 bases and the J gene lost 5 bases, with 22 bases spanning the gap. Written as DNA, the CDR3 is TGCGCCAGCAGCCAAGAAAGGGTGGGGCAGGGGGGCTATACCGGGGAGCTGTTTTTT. Translated: CASSQERVGQGGYTGELFF.

The J gene is TRBJ2-1, the V gene TRBV5-1; D may be TRBD2 (6 bases). V gave up 4 bases and J gave up 8 bases, with 10 bases separating them. The CDR3 spans 12 residues. The germline V gene encodes CDR1 SGHRS and CDR2 YFSETQ. The CDR3 spells CASSTTGDEQFF. CDR3 sequence (DNA): TGCGCCAGCAGCACGACGGGGGATGAGCAGTTCTTC.

This clone turned up a few times. The chain employs TRBV7-2 and TRBJ2-7; 8 nucleotides agree with TRBD2. The CDR3 sequence is 16 residues long. V lost 0 bases, J lost 3 bases, and 7 bases stayed unmatched. Germline V gene lookup returns CDR1 SGHTA and CDR2 FQGNSA. This CDR3 is CASSLAGRGTSYEQYF. The CDR3 bases are TGTGCCAGCAGCTTAGCGGGGAGGGGGACTAGCTACGAGCAGTACTTC.

This clone was seen just once. This rearrangement joins TRBV6-1 to TRBJ2-5, with D maybe TRBD2 (5 bases). Germline assignment: CDR1 MNHNS and CDR2 SASEGT. V gave up 5 bases and J gave up 5 bases, with 12 bases separating them. The CDR3 loop spans 13 amino acids. The CDR3 spells CASSREQRETQYF. The CDR3 nucleotides are TGTGCCAGCAGTCGGGAACAGCGGGAGACCCAGTACTTC.

This chain joins TRBV6-1 and TRBJ1-5; 8 bases agree with TRBD1. The germline gives CDR1 MNHNS, CDR2 SASEGT. CDR3 length equals 15 residues. V lost 7 bases to trimming and J lost 1 base; unmatched junction nucleotides: 6. The CDR3 DNA follows: TGTGCCAGCATGTACAGGGGGGTCAGCAATCAGCCCCAGCATTTT. The encoded protein is CASMYRGVSNQPQHF.

The DNA of the CDR3 is TGTGCCTGCGTTAGCTCCTATAATTCACCCCTCCACTTT. Translation gives CACVSSYNSPLHF. This chain uses TRBV30 with TRBJ1-6; D unclear. Germline V lookup: CDR1 GTSNPN, CDR2 SVGIG (reference sequence). Between the trimmed V and J ends, which lost 6 bases and 0 bases, there was a span of 6 bases. This CDR3 has 13 residues.

The V gene is TRBV30, the J gene TRBJ2-3, with 8 nucleotides matching TRBD1. V shed 2 bases and J 0 bases; nucleotides not matched to a gene: 7. Germline CDR1 GTSNPN, CDR2 SVGIG (reference sequence). The CDR3 spans 16 residues. CDR3 sequence (DNA): TGTGCCTGGAGTTTAGGGACAGGTGGAAGCACAGATACGCAGTATTTT. Its protein is CAWSLGTGGSTDTQYF. Full variable domain (outside the CDR3, taken from reference TRBV30 and TRBJ2-3): SQTIHQWPATLVQPVGSPLSLECTVEGTSNPNLYWYRQAAGRGLQLLFYSVGIGQISSEVPQNLSASRPQDRQFILSSKKLLLSDSGFYLCAWSLGTGGSTDTQYFGPGTRLTVL.

DNA for the CDR3: TGTGCCAGCAGGCGGGGGGACGCCGGGGAGCTGTTTTTT. Protein product: CASRRGDAGELFF. V and J are TRBV9 and TRBJ2-2, with 8 bases fitting TRBD2. Looked up from germline, CDR1 is SGDLS and CDR2 is YYNGEE. This CDR3 is 13 amino acids long. V trimming: 5 bases; J trimming: 6 bases; junction bases outside the gene matches: 3.

V usage is TRBV5-1 and J usage is TRBJ2-1, with 7 bases fitting TRBD2. Per germline, CDR1 SGHRS and CDR2 YFSETQ. There are 13 residues in the CDR3. Trimming removed 3 bases from V and 5 bases from J; junction bases left unmatched: 2. The CDR3 protein is CASSSLADNEQFF. CDR3 nucleotides: TGCGCCAGCAGCTCCCTAGCGGACAATGAGCAGTTCTTC.

The chain joins TRBV29-1 to TRBJ2-7; tentatively, D is TRBD2 (6 bases). CDR1 and CDR2 from the germline V gene are SQVTM and ANQGSEA. Trimming shortened V by 5 bases and J by 0 bases, and 17 bases separated the two germline ends. This CDR3 is built from 15 residues. The CDR3 here is CSVLPMAGSSYEQYF. The CDR3 nucleotides read TGCAGCGTTCTCCCAATGGCGGGGAGCTCCTACGAGCAGTACTTC.

The J gene is TRBJ1-5, the V gene TRBV27; D is perhaps TRBD1 (5 bases). This CDR3 has 15 amino acids. Germline CDR1 reads MNHEY; CDR2 reads SMNVEV (reference sequence). Trimming left V 6 bases short and J 4 bases short, with 16 bases between. The DNA for the CDR3 is TGTGCCAGCAGGACGGCAGGGAGGGTTAATCAGCCCCAGCATTTT. This sequence encodes CASRTAGRVNQPQHF.

A few counts support this clone. The V gene is TRBV9, the J gene TRBJ2-2; possible D gene TRBD2, 6 bases. Looked up from germline, CDR1 is SGDLS and CDR2 is YYNGEE. Trimming removed 0 bases from V and 8 bases from J, with 8 bases in between. The CDR3 covers 13 residues. CDR3 loop: CASSVAAGGELFF. CDR3 DNA: TGTGCCAGCAGCGTAGCTGCGGGGGGGGAGCTGTTTTTT.

The chain couples TRBV19 to TRBJ2-5; possible D gene TRBD1, 5 bases. Germline V gene data show CDR1 as LNHDA and CDR2 as SQIVND (reference sequence). The CDR3 has 13 amino acids. Trimming pared 6 bases from V and 5 bases from J, leaving 13 bases between. CDR3 residues: CASSKGYGETQYF. CDR3 sequence (DNA): TGTGCCAGTAGCAAGGGGTATGGTGAGACCCAGTACTTC.

This clone was seen a single time. This chain connects TRBV5-6 to TRBJ2-1; 9 nucleotides agree with TRBD2. The V gene end was trimmed by 2 bases and the J gene end by 5 bases; junction bases not matched to a gene: 2. There are 14 residues in the CDR3. Germline lookup yields CDR1 SGHDT and CDR2 YYEEEE. CDR3 in DNA: TGTGCCAGCAGCTTAGCGGGGGGTGACAATGAGCAGTTCTTC. Amino acids: CASSLAGGDNEQFF.

V gene TRBV5-1 combines with J gene TRBJ1-3; no clear D. Looked up from germline, CDR1 is SGHRS and CDR2 is YFSETQ. The V and J ends lost 1 base and 2 bases respectively, with 7 bases between them. The CDR3 totals 14 residues. The CDR3 nucleotides read TGCGCCAGCAGCTTGACAAGTACTGGAAACACCATATATTTT. This codes for CASSLTSTGNTIYF.

V gene TRBV13 combines with J gene TRBJ2-2; D perhaps matches TRBD1 (5 bases). V shed 1 base and J shed 7 bases, with 13 bases lying between them. Germline V lookup: CDR1 PRHDT, CDR2 FYEKMQ (reference sequence). The CDR3 is 15 residues long. The CDR3 sequence: CASSLVPGAGGELFF. Here the CDR3 DNA reads TGTGCCAGCAGCTTAGTTCCTGGGGCCGGCGGGGAGCTGTTTTTT.

The chain has TRBV7-9 and TRBJ2-3; 7 bases align to TRBD2. CDR3 length: 16 residues. The trim removed 3 bases at V and 1 base at J, leaving 7 bases unmatched. Germline V gene data show CDR1 as SEHNR and CDR2 as FQNEAQ (reference sequence). The CDR3 DNA reads as TGTGCCAGCAGCTTGTCTAGCGGTTGGGGCACAGATACGCAGTATTTT. This encodes CASSLSSGWGTDTQYF. The whole variable domain, remainder taken from reference TRBV7-9 and TRBJ2-3, is DTGVSQNPRHKITKRGQNVTFRCDPISEHNRLYWYRQTLGQGPEFLTYFQNEAQLEKSRLLSDRFSAERPKGSFSTLEIQRTEQGDSAMYLCASSLSSGWGTDTQYFGPGTRLTVL.

V usage is TRBV5-4 and J usage is TRBJ2-2; D is uncertain. The length of the CDR3 is 14 residues. Germline loops: CDR1 SGHNT, CDR2 YYREEE (reference sequence). V lost 2 bases to trimming and J lost 1 base, with 6 bases between them. As DNA, the CDR3 is TGTGCCAGCAGCTTTGAGCAGAACACCGGGGAGCTGTTTTTT. This translates into CASSFEQNTGELFF.

The CDR3 region is CASSQDRRGYTF. In DNA, the CDR3 is TGTGCCAGCAGTCAAGACAGGAGGGGCTACACCTTC. This chain links TRBV5-6 with TRBJ1-2, with a weak D call TRBD1 (6 bases). The CDR3 consists of 12 residues. Per germline, CDR1 SGHDT and CDR2 YYEEEE. V was cut by 5 bases and J by 8 bases, with 13 bases left in between.

The rearrangement uses TRBV6-5 and TRBJ1-2; D unresolved. Germline V CDR1 and CDR2: MNHEY, SVGAGI. The CDR3 extends over 13 amino acids. V dropped 10 bases and J dropped 3 bases, with 15 bases sitting between them. The CDR3: CATRGASYYGYTF. CDR3 bases: TGTGCCACTCGTGGAGCGAGCTACTATGGCTACACCTTC.

The chain joins TRBV11-2 to TRBJ2-7, with 7 bases that match TRBD2. The V gene end was trimmed by 1 base and the J gene end by 6 bases; junction bases not matched to a gene: 6. Germline CDR1 and CDR2: SGHAT and FQNNGV. The CDR3 totals 14 residues. The CDR3 protein is CASSLARGGREQYF. The CDR3 nucleotides are TGTGCCAGCAGCTTAGCTCGCGGGGGACGCGAGCAGTACTTC.